This TCR beta chain stems from a study of blood T cell repertoires in COVID-19. The wider study: There were acute and convalescent COVID-19 samples, and they came from the United States, Italy and Spain. PBMCs, B-cell-depleted T cells, or T cells were the source of the cDNA or gDNA that made up the material.

Original processing notes: Amplification with reference gene primers provided the estimates of nucleated cell counts. The table came from immunoSEQ multiplex PCR; TCRdb's copy has only in-frame clones and leaves some out. For V, J and clone size, that table is used; D and trimming come from the DNA. Among approximately 210,000 clones listed, around 84% were seen once. The CDR3 contains 13 residues. Per germline, CDR1 SGHRS and CDR2 YFSETQ. V was shortened by 2 bases and J by 5 bases, with 10 bases between the two germline ends. About this clone: Other DNA variants within this sample encode the same CDR3.

This TCR was sampled from a human donor in a cohort sampled during active COVID-19. What was sequenced was peripheral blood. The chain couples TRBV5-1 to TRBJ1-1, with TRBD1 as a possible D gene (6 bases). For the CDR3, the DNA is TGCGCCAGCAGCTTACAGGGAAGGACTGAAGCTTTCTTT. Translating it yields CASSLQGRTEAFF.